This T cell receptor (beta chain) was profiled in a study of shared clonotypes between healthy human individuals. Study observations and caveats: The small donor group covered limited genetic and exposure diversity.

V shed 5 bases and J shed 0 bases, with 12 bases lying between them. The CDR3 extends over 15 amino acids. The germline CDR1 and CDR2 sequences are SGDLS and YYNGEE. Across several immunoSEQ plates, the genomic DNA of each subset was split evenly. Using ten immunoSEQ deep assay plates, investigators sequenced unsorted PBMC DNA. Produced via immunoSEQ multiplex PCR; TCRdb's table is partial and in-frame only. The data show 450,000 to 550,000 clones, 79% seen once. Concerning this clone: Its matching antigen is unknown.

The origin of this receptor is a woman aged 40 to 50 in good health. Some clones in this sample may be carry-over from other donors' samples. Sequencing input: PBMCs. The chain is built from TRBV9 and TRBJ1-3; possible D gene TRBD1, 5 bases. CDR3 in amino acids: CASRGPGYSGNTIYF. The CDR3 DNA reads TGTGCCAGCAGGGGACCGGGATACTCTGGAAACACCATATATTTT. Based on the CDR3 plus reference TRBV9 and TRBJ1-3, the full variable domain is DSGVTQTPKHLITATGQRVTLRCSPRSGDLSVYWYQQSLDQGLQFLIQYYNGEERAKGNILERFSAQQFPDLHSELNLSSLELGDSALYFCASRGPGYSGNTIYFGEGSWLTVV.